The 17 T cell receptor beta chains in this list originate from one sample, sequenced in a study of OX40 agonist ivuxolimab in advanced cancers. Here immunoSEQ multiplex PCR was the method, and the copy in TCRdb shows in-frame clones only, minus some. Found here are about 20,000 clones, 78% of them singletons; the top ten hold roughly 14%. Sample: CD4+ or CD8+ T cells sorted from blood, taken in a trial of the OX40 agonist ivuxolimab. These TCRs come from an adult with an advanced solid tumor such as melanoma, head and neck, liver or kidney cancer.

This chain links TRBV6-6 with TRBJ2-2; 9 nucleotides agree with TRBD1. The junction had 5 bases not matched to a gene; V was cut back by 8 bases and J by 7 bases. The germline V gene has CDR1 MNHNY and CDR2 SVGAGI (reference sequence). The CDR3 contains 13 residues. The CDR3, as DNA: TGTGCCAGCCGGACAGGGGTTAACGGGGAGCTGTTTTTT. Encoded protein: CASRTGVNGELFF.

Of note for this clone: Just one base apart from a much larger clone, this may be a read error. The chain has TRBV7-2 and TRBJ1-5; no firm D call. V shed 1 base and J shed 7 bases, with 17 bases lying between them. CDR3 length: 16 amino acids. CDR1 SGHTA and CDR2 FQGNSA come from the germline V gene. CDR3 amino acids: CASSLVPDRGEQPQHF. Written as DNA, the CDR3 is TGTGCCAGCAGCTTAGTTCCAGATAGAGGAGAGCAGCCCCAGCATTTT.

This sequence joins TRBV5-1 and TRBJ1-1; 7 bases match TRBD1. CDR1 is SGHRS and CDR2 is YFSETQ in the germline V gene. The CDR3 extends over 15 amino acids. V trimming: 1 base; J trimming: 10 bases; junction bases outside the gene matches: 13. The CDR3 region has the DNA TGCGCCAGCAGCTTGAAAAACAGGGGCGGAGGGAGAGCTTTCTTT. Translating it yields CASSLKNRGGGRAFF.

V usage is TRBV5-4 and J usage is TRBJ2-1, with D perhaps TRBD1 (7 bases). This CDR3 is 14 amino acids long. Looked up from germline, CDR1 is SGHNT and CDR2 is YYREEE (reference sequence). The V and J ends lost 3 bases and 10 bases respectively, with 17 bases between them. CDR3 DNA sequence: TGTGCCAGCAGCTCACTCTCACAGGGGAGGGAGCAGTTCTTC. Its translation is CASSSLSQGREQFF.

This chain connects TRBV19 to TRBJ1-5; tentative D call: TRBD1 (5 bases). The germline CDR1 and CDR2 sequences are LNHDA and SQIVND (reference sequence). The CDR3 is 15 residues long. V lost 7 bases and J lost 2, with 15 bases in between. The chain's CDR3 is CASTLSGDRNQPQHF. The CDR3 nucleotides are TGTGCCAGTACCCTGTCCGGGGACCGCAATCAGCCCCAGCATTTT.

This chain uses TRBV11-3 with TRBJ2-1, with no clear D. CDR3 size: 15 residues. V lost 2 bases to trimming and J lost 5 bases, with 13 bases between them. Per germline, CDR1 SGHNT and CDR2 YENEEA. The CDR3 reads CASSLSRLTNNEQFF. The CDR3 DNA is TGTGCCAGCAGCTTATCGAGACTCACTAACAATGAGCAGTTCTTC.

The gene calls are TRBV5-6 and TRBJ2-4, with D perhaps assigned TRBD1 or TRBD2 (6 bases each). The CDR3 extends over 14 amino acids. The germline CDR1 and CDR2 sequences are SGHDT and YYEEEE. Trimming took off 4 bases at V and 6 bases at J, with 14 bases between the two ends. This chain's CDR3 is CASSTGGAVNIQYF. The CDR3 DNA follows: TGTGCCAGCAGCACCGGGGGCGCGGTAAACATTCAGTACTTC.

V gene TRBV15 combines with J gene TRBJ2-2, with D hard to call. This CDR3 is 14 amino acids long. Between the trimmed V and J ends, which lost 4 bases and 7 bases, there was a span of 13 bases. CDR1 and CDR2 from the germline V gene are LNHNV and YYDKDF (reference sequence). CDR3 in amino acids: CATSTKRANGELFF. CDR3 nucleotide sequence: TGTGCCACCAGCACAAAACGCGCCAACGGGGAGCTGTTTTTT.

The genes are TRBV2 and TRBJ1-2, with no clear D. This CDR3 region has 13 residues. Trimming removed 7 bases from V and 2 bases from J, with 11 bases in between. The germline gives CDR1 SNHLY, CDR2 FYNNEI. The CDR3 protein is CASMSWPNYGYTF. The CDR3 DNA is TGTGCCAGCATGTCTTGGCCGAACTATGGCTACACCTTC.

This clone showed up just a few times. The chain joins TRBV6-1 to TRBJ1-5, with no clear D. The CDR3 sequence is 15 residues long. CDR1 and CDR2 (germline): MNHNS, SASEGT. Between the trimmed V and J ends, which lost 4 bases and 7 bases, there was a span of 17 bases. CDR3 coding DNA: TGTGCCAGCAGTGGGGATATAGGGCCCGGCCAGCCCCAGCATTTT. This encodes CASSGDIGPGQPQHF.

This clone was picked up a small number of times. The J gene is TRBJ1-4, the V gene TRBV5-1; TRBD1 might be the D (5 bases). The CDR3 loop spans 15 amino acids. With 5 bases removed from V and 2 bases from J, the gap between germline ends came to 13 bases. The germline V gene has CDR1 SGHRS and CDR2 YFSETQ. The CDR3 region has the DNA TGCGCCAGCAGACGCGACAGTTGGACTAATGAAAAACTGTTTTTT. Protein product: CASRRDSWTNEKLFF. The variable domain in full, with the rest retrieved from reference TRBV5-1 and TRBJ1-4, is KAGVTQTPRYLIKTRGQQVTLSCSPISGHRSVSWYQQTPGQGLQFLFEYFSETQRNKGNFPGRFSGRQFSNSRSEMNVSTLELGDSALYLCASRRDSWTNEKLFFGSGTQLSVL.

This sequence joins TRBV28 and TRBJ2-6; TRBD1 aligns across 7 bases. Trimming at V came to 7 bases and at J to 1 base, leaving 4 bases not matched to a gene. There are 15 residues in the CDR3. Germline V lookup: CDR1 MDHEN, CDR2 SYDVKM. In DNA, the CDR3 is TGTGCCAGCAACCGACAGGGTTCTGGGGCCAACGTCCTGACTTTC. It translates to CASNRQGSGANVLTF. The variable domain in full, with the rest retrieved from reference TRBV28 and TRBJ2-6, is DVKVTQSSRYLVKRTGEKVFLECVQDMDHENMFWYRQDPGLGLRLIYFSYDVKMKEKGDIPEGYSVSREKKERFSLILESASTNQTSMYLCASNRQGSGANVLTFGAGSRLTVL.

This clone was recorded only once. The CDR3 DNA sequence: TGTGCCAGCAGCCAAGGGACAGCGACATCTAACTATGGCTACACCTTC. It translates to CASSQGTATSNYGYTF. This chain uses TRBV16 with TRBJ1-2; 7 nucleotides match TRBD1. Germline CDR1 is KGHSY and CDR2 is FQNENV. The CDR3 is made up of 16 amino acids. Trimming at V came to 2 bases and at J to 0 bases, leaving 6 bases not matched to a gene.

This clone turned up a few times. The gene calls are TRBV6-1 and TRBJ1-2; D may be TRBD1 (5 bases). The CDR3 loop spans 11 amino acids. The V end lost 1 base, the J end lost 11 bases, and 8 bases lay between the germline ends. Germline V gene data show CDR1 as MNHNS and CDR2 as SASEGT. CDR3 in amino acids: CASSEVGGYTF. CDR3 in DNA: TGTGCCAGCAGTGAAGTGGGGGGTTACACCTTC.

V is TRBV5-1 and J is TRBJ2-7; perhaps D is TRBD1 or TRBD2 (5 bases each). The V gene lost 0 bases and the J gene lost 5 bases, with 12 bases spanning the gap. The CDR3 has 14 residues. The germline V gene has CDR1 SGHRS and CDR2 YFSETQ. CDR3 in amino acids: CASSLVTLGDEQYF. In DNA form, the CDR3 reads TGCGCCAGCAGCTTGGTTACTTTGGGGGACGAGCAGTACTTC.

This sequence joins TRBV6-6 and TRBJ1-5, with D uncertain. Trimming took 10 bases from V and 6 from J, leaving 4 bases between them. This CDR3 region has 9 residues. Per the germline V gene, CDR1 is MNHNY and CDR2 is SVGAGI (reference sequence). The DNA of the CDR3 is TGTGCCACCGGTCAGCCCCAGCATTTT. Its translation: CATGQPQHF.

Only a few counts were recorded for this clone. J is TRBJ2-7 and V is TRBV4-3, with 9 bases lining up with TRBD2. V dropped 2 bases and J dropped 4; count of bases not matched to a gene: 3. The CDR3 is made up of 14 amino acids. Germline V gene data show CDR1 as LGHNA and CDR2 as YSLEER. CDR3 nucleotide sequence: TGCGCCAGCAGCCAACTAGCGGGATCGTACGAGCAGTACTTC. Amino acid sequence: CASSQLAGSYEQYF.